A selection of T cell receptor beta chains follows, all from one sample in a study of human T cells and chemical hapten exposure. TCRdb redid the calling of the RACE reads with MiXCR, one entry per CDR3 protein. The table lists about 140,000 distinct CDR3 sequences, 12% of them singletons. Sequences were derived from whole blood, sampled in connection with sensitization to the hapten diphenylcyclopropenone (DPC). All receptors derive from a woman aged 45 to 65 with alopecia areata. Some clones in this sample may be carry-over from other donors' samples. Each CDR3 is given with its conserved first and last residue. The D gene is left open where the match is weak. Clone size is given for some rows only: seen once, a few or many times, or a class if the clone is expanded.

CDR3: CASSGDRFYGYTF
DNA: TGTGCCAGCAGTGGGGACAGATTCTATGGCTACACCTTC
size: .
J: TRBJ1-2
D: TRBD1
V: TRBV12-3/TRBV12-4

CDR3: CASSVRSPQPQHF
DNA: TGTGCCAGCAGTGTTCGTAGCCCTCAGCCCCAGCATTTT
size: few
J: TRBJ1-5
D: .
V: TRBV2

CDR3: CSAPRLAGEGEQYF
DNA: TGCAGTGCTCCCCGACTAGCGGGAGAGGGCGAGCAGTACTTC
size: .
J: TRBJ2-7
D: TRBD2
V: TRBV20-1

CDR3: CASSQDPHRHEQFF
DNA: TGCGCCAGCAGCCAAGATCCTCATCGGCATGAGCAGTTCTTC
size: .
J: TRBJ2-1
D: .
V: TRBV4-3

CDR3: CASSQTSYYGYTF
DNA: TGCGCCAGCAGCCAGACAAGTTACTATGGCTACACCTTC
size: many
J: TRBJ1-2
D: .
V: TRBV5-1

CDR3: CASSPLGLAGEAYEQYF
DNA: TGTGCCAGCTCACCGCTGGGACTAGCGGGAGAGGCCTACGAGCAGTACTTC
size: many
J: TRBJ2-7
D: TRBD2
V: TRBV18

CDR3: CSKDRGEETQYF
DNA: TGCAGTAAGGACAGGGGGGAGGAGACCCAGTACTTC
size: many
J: TRBJ2-5
D: TRBD1
V: TRBV20-1

CDR3: CAISESRSRPYEQYF
DNA: TGTGCCATCAGTGAGTCGAGGTCTCGGCCCTACGAGCAGTACTTC
size: few
J: TRBJ2-7
D: .
V: TRBV10-3

CDR3: CASSLEQGYGEAFF
DNA: TGTGCCAGCAGCTTGGAACAGGGGTACGGTGAAGCTTTCTTT
size: many
J: TRBJ1-1
D: TRBD1
V: TRBV5-5

CDR3: CASRDRRDIDTQYF
DNA: TGTGCCAGCAGGGACAGACGGGACATAGATACGCAGTATTTT
size: few
J: TRBJ2-3
D: .
V: TRBV2

CDR3: CSAERGGRARETQYF
DNA: TGCAGCGCCGAAAGGGGAGGGAGGGCCAGAGAGACCCAGTACTTC
size: few
J: TRBJ2-5
D: TRBD2
V: TRBV29-1

CDR3: CAWSGQTNTEVFF
DNA: TGTGCCTGGAGTGGACAGACGAACACTGAAGTTTTCTTT
size: few
J: TRBJ1-1
D: .
V: TRBV30

CDR3: CASSYGGYTDTQYF
DNA: TGTGCCAGCAGTTACGGGGGCTACACAGATACGCAGTATTTT
size: .
J: TRBJ2-3
D: .
V: TRBV6-5

CDR3: CAGSGQPYDTQYF
DNA: TGTGCCGGATCGGGACAGCCCTATGATACGCAGTATTTT
size: few
J: TRBJ2-3
D: TRBD1
V: TRBV11-2